The T cell receptor (beta chain) under discussion was sequenced for a study of blood T cell repertoires in COVID-19. Study summary: The origin of the acute and convalescent COVID-19 samples was the United States, Italy and Spain.

The CDR3 sequence is 17 residues long. With V trimmed by 4 bases and J by 9 bases, 18 bases remained unmatched. Germline V CDR1 and CDR2: LNHDA, SQIVND (reference sequence). Method: immunoSEQ multiplex PCR; TCRdb's copy keeps in-frame clones and lacks some. The top ten hold over 4% of the sample, which has more than 200,000 clones, 85% to 90% seen once. Ages ranged from about 18 to 90 years, with residence in under 25 US areas. Material for sequencing was PBMCs or T cells enriched from blood (not recorded which). J is TRBJ2-1 and V is TRBV19; 7 bases line up with TRBD2. The source of this sequence is a woman aged 25 to 39 who had recovered from COVID-19. The CDR3 reads CASSTRFSWEGLVEQFF. The CDR3 region has the DNA TGTGCCAGTAGTACCCGATTTTCGTGGGAGGGCCTGGTTGAGCAGTTCTTC.